This T cell receptor (beta chain) was identified in a study of naive and memory T cell subsets. Findings of the study overall: In naive cells, over 95% of TCR sequences were seen only once. RNA-based TCR counts may shift with T cell activation and differentiation. A few larger clonotypes appeared in naive repertoires, especially CD8, possibly memory cells re-expressing CD45RA.

CMV status came from CD4+ T cell IFNgamma after overnight CMV lysate stimulation of fresh PBMCs. Per the germline V gene, CDR1 is DFQATT and CDR2 is SNEGSKA (reference sequence). The junction had 8 bases not matched to a gene; V was cut back by 0 bases and J by 5 bases. The CDR3 covers 15 residues. A word on this clonotype: Its antigen is not known.

The beta constant-region primer was an equimolar mix of two oligonucleotides covering TRBC1 and TRBC2. Four rounds of PCR amplified the ligated cDNA using nested alpha and beta constant-region primers plus SP2. MiXCR, applied by TCRdb to the UMI-ligation and nested PCR reads, yields one record per CDR3 protein. This repertoire shows about 100,000 distinct CDR3 sequences, more than 14% found once; its top ten account for 2.8%. This TCR was recovered from a human donor in good health. This rearrangement joins TRBV20-1 to TRBJ2-7; 9 bases match TRBD1. The sequenced sample consisted of naive CD8+ T cells from blood. CDR3 in amino acids: CSARDVGTGFHEQYF. In DNA form, the CDR3 reads TGCAGTGCTAGAGATGTGGGGACAGGGTTTCACGAGCAGTACTTC.